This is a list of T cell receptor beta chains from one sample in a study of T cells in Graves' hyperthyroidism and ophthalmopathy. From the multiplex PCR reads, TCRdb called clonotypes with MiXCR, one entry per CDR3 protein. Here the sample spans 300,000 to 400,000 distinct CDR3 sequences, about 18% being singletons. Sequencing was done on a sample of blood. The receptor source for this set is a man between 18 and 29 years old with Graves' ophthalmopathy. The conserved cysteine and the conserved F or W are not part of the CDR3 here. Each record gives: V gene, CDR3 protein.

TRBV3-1 ASSQDSSGANVLT
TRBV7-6 ASRAEAGQYNSPLH
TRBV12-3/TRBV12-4 ASNTSGGRDQPQH
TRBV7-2 ASSPVGFSGNTIY
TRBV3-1 ASSQSDTGLTEQF
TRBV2 ASSTKPGLAGPSTDTQY
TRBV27 ASSPLVTSGGPDTQY
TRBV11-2 ASSSGPKNIQY
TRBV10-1 ASSTLDRPYEQY
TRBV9 ASSGGPGVGYNEQF
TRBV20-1 SARDWSRGIRTDTQY
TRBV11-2 ASSLDGLGSF
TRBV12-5 ASGLVLAGAFPGELF
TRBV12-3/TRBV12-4 ASSPAGGRTPGSCF
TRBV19 ASSEGQGETQY
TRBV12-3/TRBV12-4 ASSWGTYEQY
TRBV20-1 SAPSRPTRGNTEAF
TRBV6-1 AGRQGTPSSGNTIY
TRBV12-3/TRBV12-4 ASSSPPGEQY
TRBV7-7 ASSKPSSGGRTDTQY
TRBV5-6 ASSAAGAETQY
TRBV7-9 ASSYYSNQPQH
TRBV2 ASNPTGHSNSPLH
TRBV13 ASSPPQGAVGQETQY
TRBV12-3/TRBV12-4 ASSTLRRAAETQY
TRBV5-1 ASSLGPRGGGGGYT
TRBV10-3 AISEKTGGGYT